One sample yielded the 15 T cell receptor beta chains listed below, sequenced in a study of PD-1 blockade in classical Hodgkin lymphoma. All patients experienced relapse after autologous stem cell transplantation, and brentuximab vedotin exposure was variable. Sequencing used immunoSEQ multiplex PCR; TCRdb keeps in-frame clones, though not all of them. The sample holds tens of thousands of clones; roughly 87% are singletons and the top ten take approximately 12%. The sample in question was peripheral blood mononuclear cells (PBMCs), obtained before the second cycle of nivolumab. The receptors originated from a human donor with classical Hodgkin lymphoma.

The chain carries TRBV15 and TRBJ1-5; no firm D call. The ends were cut back, 4 bases at V and 2 bases at J, with 9 bases in the middle. The CDR3 is made up of 14 amino acids. Per the germline V gene, CDR1 is LNHNV and CDR2 is YYDKDF (reference sequence). CDR3 coding DNA: TGTGCCACCAGCATGGGTTTTGGCAATCAGCCCCAGCATTTT. As protein: CATSMGFGNQPQHF.

In regard to this clone: One junction end disagrees with the germline gene, perhaps due to a read error. The J gene is TRBJ2-5, the V gene TRBV28; no reliable D call. The CDR3 spans 14 residues. Germline V gene sequence: CDR1 MDHEN, CDR2 SYDVKM. The CDR3 is CASSPRLGPHLLHF. CDR3 nucleotides: TGTGCCAGCAGTCCCCGACTCGGACCACACCTCCTTCACTTC.

The V and J genes are TRBV5-5 and TRBJ2-7, with TRBD1 identical over 9 bases. Trimming at V came to 3 bases and at J to 1 base, leaving 2 bases not matched to a gene. Germline-derived CDR1 and CDR2 are SGHKS and YYEKEE (reference sequence). The CDR3 contains 14 residues. The CDR3 nucleotides are TGTGCCAGCAGCTACGGGACAGGGTCCTACGAGCAGTACTTC. Protein sequence: CASSYGTGSYEQYF. The full variable domain, with the rest looked up from reference TRBV5-5 and TRBJ2-7, is DAGVTQSPTHLIKTRGQQVTLRCSPISGHKSVSWYQQVLGQGPQFIFQYYEKEERGRGNFPDRFSARQFPNYSSELNVNALLLGDSALYLCASSYGTGSYEQYFGPGTRLTVT.

The V gene is TRBV6-1, the J gene TRBJ2-1; TRBD2 aligns across 7 bases. V shed 1 base and J 0 bases; nucleotides not matched to a gene: 9. The CDR3 extends over 18 amino acids. CDR1 is MNHNS, CDR2 SASEGT, per germline. CDR3: CASSEGLLARSSYNEQFF. The CDR3 nucleotides are TGTGCCAGCAGTGAAGGGCTACTAGCGAGAAGCTCCTACAATGAGCAGTTCTTC.

This clone has only one observation. The V call is TRBV10-1, the J call TRBJ2-1; D might be TRBD1 (6 bases). The germline gives CDR1 WNHNN, CDR2 SYGVQD (reference sequence). V dropped 3 bases and J dropped 10 bases, with 16 bases sitting between them. The CDR3 consists of 14 residues. In nucleotides, the CDR3 is TGCGCCAGCAGTGATCCAGGGGCAGTTCAGGAGCAGTTCTTC. It codes for CASSDPGAVQEQFF.

This clone was detected only once. This chain uses TRBV6-5 with TRBJ1-4, with unresolved D. Germline V gives CDR1 MNHEY, CDR2 SVGAGI. CDR3 length equals 14 residues. Deletions cut 10 bases from V and 4 bases from J, with 16 bases between. The CDR3 protein is CATAVSSVNEKLFF. CDR3 DNA: TGTGCCACCGCGGTTAGCAGCGTTAATGAAAAACTGTTTTTT.

This clone was found once. V usage is TRBV9 and J usage is TRBJ2-3; D is ambiguous. CDR3 size: 15 residues. Germline V gene data show CDR1 as SGDLS and CDR2 as YYNGEE. V was cut by 0 bases and J by 6 bases, with 14 bases left in between. CDR3 amino acids: CASSVVGAGIDTQYF. The CDR3, as DNA: TGTGCCAGCAGCGTAGTTGGAGCTGGAATTGATACGCAGTATTTT.

The chain is built from TRBV20-1 and TRBJ2-1, with TRBD1 matching over 7 bases. J lost 9 bases, V lost 6 bases, and 5 bases had no gene match. The germline V gene has CDR1 DFQATT and CDR2 SNEGSKA (reference sequence). This CDR3 comprises 11 residues. CDR3 protein: CSATTGFEQFF. DNA for the CDR3: TGCAGTGCAACGACAGGGTTTGAGCAGTTCTTC.

The chain uses TRBV2 and TRBJ2-7; D call uncertain. The length of the CDR3 is 12 residues. V lost 3 bases and J 3 bases, leaving 6 bases between the germline ends. CDR1 and CDR2 (germline): SNHLY, FYNNEI. The CDR3 region has the DNA TGTGCCAGCAGTGAGTTGGTCTACGAGCAGTACTTC. Its protein product is CASSELVYEQYF.

The V and J genes are TRBV5-4 and TRBJ2-1, with 8 bases that match TRBD1. The germline gives CDR1 SGHNT, CDR2 YYREEE (reference sequence). The trim removed 6 bases at V and 7 bases at J, leaving 6 bases unmatched. The CDR3 sequence is 13 residues long. The CDR3 spells CASNKDRGNEQFF. DNA for the CDR3: TGTGCCAGCAACAAAGACAGGGGTAATGAGCAGTTCTTC.

V gene TRBV10-2 combines with J gene TRBJ2-5; D is uncertain. Trimming removed 0 bases at V and 2 bases at J, with 7 bases between. The CDR3 is 14 residues long. Germline V gene sequence: CDR1 WSHSY, CDR2 SAAADI. Here the CDR3 DNA reads TGCGCCAGCAGTGAGTCAGTGAGTCAAGAGACCCAGTACTTC. Its translation is CASSESVSQETQYF.

This clone is a singleton in its sample. CDR3 nucleotides: TGTGCCAGCAGCGGCCAGGGGGGACTATATGGCTACACCTTC. Its translation: CASSGQGGLYGYTF. This sequence joins TRBV13 and TRBJ1-2, with 7 bases lining up with TRBD1. The germline gives CDR1 PRHDT, CDR2 FYEKMQ (reference sequence). The CDR3 extends over 14 amino acids. V lost 5 bases and J lost 5; bases outside the gene matches: 8.

This chain links TRBV15 with TRBJ2-5; 8 bases are a match to TRBD1. Germline V lookup: CDR1 LNHNV, CDR2 YYDKDF (reference sequence). This CDR3 contains 13 residues. With 1 base clipped from V and 7 bases from J, the junction kept 2 bases outside the gene matches. This CDR3 reads CATSRGDRGTQYF. In nucleotides, the CDR3 is TGTGCCACCAGCAGAGGCGACAGGGGGACCCAGTACTTC.

The chain joins TRBV5-1 to TRBJ2-7, with a possible D match to TRBD2 (5 bases). From germline, CDR1 is SGHRS and CDR2 YFSETQ. Trimming took 4 bases from V and 2 from J, leaving 13 bases between them. The CDR3 length is 14 residues. The CDR3 DNA is TGCGCCAGCAGCCTGGAGGCGGCAGCCTACGAGCAGTACTTC. It yields the protein CASSLEAAAYEQYF.

J is TRBJ1-5 and V is TRBV18, with 9 bases identical to TRBD1. The CDR3 runs 15 residues. Germline CDR1 reads KGHSH; CDR2 reads LQKENI. J was trimmed by 4 bases and V by 4 bases; bases with no gene match: 5. CDR3 sequence (DNA): TGTGCCAGCTCACAACAGGGGGCAACGAATCAGCCCCAGCATTTT. Protein sequence: CASSQQGATNQPQHF.